This T cell receptor beta chain was documented in a study of CD8 T cells in ankylosing spondylitis. Study results and limitations: Researchers reportedly found disease-linked clones significantly enriched in matched ankylosing spondylitis synovial fluid.

TCRdb reprocessed the 5' RACE reads via MiXCR and lists one record per CDR3 protein. The sample holds roughly 170,000 distinct CDR3 sequences; around a tenth are singletons and the top ten take more than 13%. This clonotype showed up many times. The antigen remains unidentified. The receptor's source is a female donor with ankylosing spondylitis or in good health (not recorded which). The specimen sequenced was blood, either unsorted or a sorted T cell fraction (not recorded which).

CDR3 bases: TGTGCCAGCAGCCCCGGAGACTCCTGGGAAGGCTACACCTTC. Translated: CASSPGDSWEGYTF. The chain combines TRBV7-9 with TRBJ1-2; no clear D gene. Trimming left V 5 bases short and J 8 bases short, with 18 bases between. From germline, CDR1 is SEHNR and CDR2 FQNEAQ (reference sequence). CDR3 length: 14 amino acids. The entire variable domain, with the rest obtained from reference TRBV7-9 and TRBJ1-2, is as follows: DTGVSQNPRHKITKRGQNVTFRCDPISEHNRLYWYRQTLGQGPEFLTYFQNEAQLEKSRLLSDRFSAERPKGSFSTLEIQRTEQGDSAMYLCASSPGDSWEGYTFGSGTRLTVV.